These 25 T cell receptor beta chains originate from one sample sequenced in a study of T cells expressing NK-cell markers (dated by TCRdb to the early 2020s). Library prep was done by 5' RACE. The instrument given in TCRdb is Illumina HiSeq 2000. After TCRdb reprocessed the reads, each CDR3 protein sequence was kept as one row, without DNA. The sample table on file contains 200,000 to 300,000 distinct CDR3 sequences. The top ten clones comprise about 0.4% of the sample. Material: blood T cells: a sorted CD56 or NKG2C T cell subset, CD4+ or CD8+ T cells, or bulk PBMC T cells (not recorded which). The receptors come from a man aged 18 to 29 in good health. Donor details come from another sample of the same person, matched by shared clones.

The V call is TRBV11-2, the J call TRBJ2-3. Germline V lookup: CDR1 SGHAT, CDR2 FQNNGV. The CDR3 runs 13 residues. The CDR3 is CASSRQVGNTQYF.

This rearrangement joins TRBV15 to TRBJ2-7; the TCRdb call, TRBD2, lacks DNA for checking. Per the germline V gene, CDR1 is LNHNV and CDR2 is YYDKDF (reference sequence). This CDR3 is built from 14 residues. The chain's CDR3 is CATSRELAGGGQYF.

The chain recombines TRBV29-1 with TRBJ1-4. The CDR3 consists of 12 residues. Looked up from germline, CDR1 is SQVTM and CDR2 is ANQGSEA. The CDR3 protein is CSVEDLNEKLFF.

This chain joins TRBV5-4 and TRBJ2-1. The CDR3 extends over 12 amino acids. CDR1 is SGHNT and CDR2 is YYREEE in the germline V gene (reference sequence). The CDR3 is CASSLDENEQFF.

V is TRBV15 and J is TRBJ2-3; TCRdb gives TRBD2 as the D gene, but with no DNA this cannot be confirmed. Germline V gene lookup returns CDR1 LNHNV and CDR2 YYDKDF (reference sequence). CDR3 size: 16 residues. The chain's CDR3 is CATSRGGREGRHTQYF.

The J gene is TRBJ1-5, the V gene TRBV4-3. The CDR3 consists of 15 residues. Germline loops: CDR1 LGHNA, CDR2 YSLEER. This CDR3 reads CASSQDGHGDQPQHF.

The rearrangement uses TRBV5-1 and TRBJ2-4; TCRdb proposes TRBD1, but this gene call is untestable without DNA. The CDR3 length is 14 residues. The germline V gene encodes CDR1 SGHRS and CDR2 YFSETQ. The CDR3 is CASSLDRGRDIQYF.

The genes are TRBV11-2 and TRBJ2-1; absent DNA, TCRdb's TRBD2 call cannot be checked. This CDR3 region has 19 residues. Per germline, CDR1 SGHAT and CDR2 FQNNGV. CDR3 protein: CASSLVGEKTSGAYNEQFF.

V is TRBV6-5 and J is TRBJ2-7; with no DNA, the TCRdb D assignment of TRBD1 cannot be verified. CDR3 length equals 15 residues. Germline V CDR1 and CDR2: MNHEY, SVGAGI. The CDR3 sequence is CASSYQLDRGHEQYF.

The chain recombines TRBV5-4 with TRBJ1-2. There are 12 residues in the CDR3. The germline gives CDR1 SGHNT, CDR2 YYREEE (reference sequence). This CDR3 is CASSPRGSGYTF.

This chain uses TRBV5-4 with TRBJ2-3; TCRdb's D call, TRBD1, is unchecked because there is no DNA. The CDR3 contains 14 residues. The germline V gene has CDR1 SGHNT and CDR2 YYREEE (reference sequence). Here the CDR3 reads CASSYPGSTDTQYF.

The chain is built from TRBV29-1 and TRBJ2-3. Germline assignment: CDR1 SQVTM and CDR2 ANQGSEA. The CDR3 has 12 residues. CDR3 residues: CSVVLSPDTQYF.

The chain couples TRBV27 to TRBJ2-1; the TCRdb call, TRBD2, lacks DNA for checking. The CDR3 consists of 13 residues. The V gene's germline CDR1 is MNHEY and CDR2 SMNVEV (reference sequence). Here the CDR3 reads CASSSRIAEEQFF.

The gene calls are TRBV4-2 and TRBJ2-1; TCRdb's assignment of TRBD2 cannot be checked, as there is no DNA. Germline V lookup: CDR1 LGHNA, CDR2 YNFKEQ. The CDR3 is made up of 15 amino acids. This chain's CDR3 is CASSQVGLAGDEQFF.

The V call is TRBV7-9, the J call TRBJ2-5; the D call from TCRdb, TRBD2, cannot be confirmed without DNA. The CDR3 sequence is 13 residues long. Germline V gene data show CDR1 as SEHNR and CDR2 as FQNEAQ (reference sequence). The CDR3 loop reads CASSFVGGETQYF.

V and J are TRBV15 and TRBJ2-3. The CDR3 loop spans 13 amino acids. Germline-derived CDR1 and CDR2 are LNHNV and YYDKDF (reference sequence). CDR3 protein: CATRERSGDTQYF.

This chain links TRBV6-2 or TRBV6-3 with TRBJ1-2; TCRdb gives TRBD1 as the D gene, but with no DNA this cannot be confirmed. The V gene's germline CDR1 is MNHEY and CDR2 SVGEGT. This CDR3 spans 14 amino acids. CDR3 sequence: CASSFNRDVGGYTF.

V gene TRBV5-1 combines with J gene TRBJ2-6; TCRdb picks TRBD1, but there is no DNA to check that call. The CDR3 loop spans 17 amino acids. CDR1 and CDR2 (germline): SGHRS, YFSETQ. The CDR3 spells CASSLGDSDSGANVLTF.

The rearrangement links TRBV28 to TRBJ2-4. Germline-derived CDR1 and CDR2 are MDHEN and SYDVKM. The CDR3 spans 19 residues. The CDR3 region is CASSLFLGQPILAKNIQYF.

The rearrangement joins TRBV20-1 to TRBJ2-1; no DNA is available, so the TRBD2 call from TCRdb remains unchecked. The CDR3 contains 12 residues. Germline assignment: CDR1 DFQATT and CDR2 SNEGSKA (reference sequence). The CDR3 is CSAIGLANEQFF.

This chain links TRBV21-1 with TRBJ2-4; there is no DNA to check the TCRdb D call of TRBD1. TRBV21-1 is a known pseudogene. This CDR3 spans 15 amino acids. The CDR3 region is CASSRGCRVKNIQYF.

The V call is TRBV18, the J call TRBJ2-1; no DNA is available, so the TRBD2 call from TCRdb remains unchecked. There are 14 residues in the CDR3. Germline V gives CDR1 KGHSH, CDR2 LQKENI. The CDR3 here is CASSPTSGSNEQFF.

This CDR3 reads CASSQGTSGRHNEQFF. The V call is TRBV4-3, the J call TRBJ2-1; no DNA is available, so the TRBD2 call from TCRdb remains unchecked. Germline-derived CDR1 and CDR2 are LGHNA and YSLEER. CDR3 length: 16 residues.

The chain employs TRBV6-1 and TRBJ1-1; TCRdb gives TRBD1 as the D gene, but with no DNA this cannot be confirmed. Germline V gives CDR1 MNHNS, CDR2 SASEGT. The CDR3 is 14 amino acids. CDR3: CASGRGLGNTEAFF.

This chain connects TRBV3-1 to TRBJ2-3; no DNA is available, so the TRBD1 call from TCRdb remains unchecked. Germline V gene lookup returns CDR1 LGHDT and CDR2 YNNKEL (reference sequence). The length of the CDR3 is 12 residues. This CDR3 reads CASSQERGTQYF.